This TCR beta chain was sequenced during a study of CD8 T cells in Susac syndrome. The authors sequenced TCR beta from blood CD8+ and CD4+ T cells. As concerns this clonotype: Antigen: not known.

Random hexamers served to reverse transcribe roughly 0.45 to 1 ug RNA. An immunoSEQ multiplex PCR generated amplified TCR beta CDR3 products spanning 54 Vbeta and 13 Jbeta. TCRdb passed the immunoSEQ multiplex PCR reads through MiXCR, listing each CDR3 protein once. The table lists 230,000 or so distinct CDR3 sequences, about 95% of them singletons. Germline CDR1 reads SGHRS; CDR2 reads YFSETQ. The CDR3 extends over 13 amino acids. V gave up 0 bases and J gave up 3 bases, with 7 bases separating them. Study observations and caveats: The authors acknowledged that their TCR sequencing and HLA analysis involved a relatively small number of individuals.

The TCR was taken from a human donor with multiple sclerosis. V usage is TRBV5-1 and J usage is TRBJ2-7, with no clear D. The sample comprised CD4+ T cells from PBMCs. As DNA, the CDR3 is TGCGCCAGCAGCTTGGTTGGCAACTACGAGCAGTACTTC. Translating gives CASSLVGNYEQYF. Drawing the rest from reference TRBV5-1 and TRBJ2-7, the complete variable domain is KAGVTQTPRYLIKTRGQQVTLSCSPISGHRSVSWYQQTPGQGLQFLFEYFSETQRNKGNFPGRFSGRQFSNSRSEMNVSTLELGDSALYLCASSLVGNYEQYFGPGTRLTVT.